The rows below give T cell receptor beta chains drawn from one sample of a study of CD8+CD57+ T cells in acquired aplastic anemia. TCRdb itself ran the reads through MiXCR, one entry per CDR3 protein. This table has some 170,000 distinct CDR3 sequences, less than 60% appearing once. Sequenced sample: sorted CD4+, CD8+, or CD8+CD57+ T cells (not recorded which) from PBMCs. Receptors originate from a human donor with aplastic anemia. Each CDR3 is given with its conserved first and last residue. D genes are given only for firm matches. Clone size, where shown, is once, few, many, or a class for clones that have expanded.

d_gene | abundance | j_gene | v_gene | CDR3aa | CDR3nt
TRBD1 | . | TRBJ2-1 | TRBV2 | CASSGTGTVNNEQFF | TGTGCCAGCAGTGGAACCGGGACAGTAAACAATGAGCAGTTCTTC
. | . | TRBJ2-7 | TRBV2 | CASDQRTLGNEQYF | TGTGCCAGCGACCAACGGACCCTCGGCAACGAGCAGTACTTC
. | . | TRBJ2-4 | TRBV9 | CASSVGTNKNIQYF | TGTGCCAGCAGCGTAGGGACAAACAAAAACATTCAGTACTTC
TRBD1 | few | TRBJ2-3 | TRBV29-1 | CSTSGTGGFNTDTQYF | TGCAGCACTTCTGGGACAGGGGGCTTTAACACAGATACGCAGTATTTT
TRBD1 | . | TRBJ2-6 | TRBV14 | CASSTGAGANVLTF | TGTGCCAGCAGTACAGGGGCTGGGGCCAACGTCCTGACTTTC
. | . | TRBJ2-2 | TRBV3-1 | CASSQQPAGELFF | TGTGCCAGCAGCCAACAGCCGGCCGGGGAGCTGTTTTTT
. | many | TRBJ2-7 | TRBV5-1 | CASSGTRLYEQYF | TGCGCCAGCAGCGGGACCCGCCTATACGAGCAGTACTTC
TRBD2 | . | TRBJ2-3 | TRBV7-2 | CASSPSGSTGRDF | TGTGCCAGCAGCCCCAGCGGGAGCACAGGTCGTGATTTT
TRBD2 | few | TRBJ2-1 | TRBV11-1 | CASSPIPGTSGGTYNEQFF | TGTGCCAGCAGTCCAATTCCCGGGACTAGCGGAGGGACCTACAATGAGCAGTTCTTC
. | . | TRBJ2-2 | TRBV2 | CASSSSRMSGELFF | TGTGCCAGCAGTAGTTCGAGGATGTCCGGGGAGCTGTTTTTT
. | . | TRBJ2-7 | TRBV7-3 | CASNFGGGGYEQHF | TGTGCCAGCAACTTCGGCGGCGGGGGCTACGAGCAGCACTTC
. | . | TRBJ2-7 | TRBV20-1 | CSATPSYEQYF | TGCAGTGCCACACCATCCTACGAGCAGTACTTC
TRBD1 | . | TRBJ2-3 | TRBV24-1 | CAMGQGSTDTQYF | TGTGCCATGGGACAGGGGAGCACAGATACGCAGTATTTT
TRBD2 | . | TRBJ2-7 | TRBV20-1 | CSAPGRSSYEQYF | TGCAGTGCTCCCGGGAGGAGCTCCTACGAGCAGTACTTC
TRBD1 | once | TRBJ2-3 | TRBV29-1 | CSVEDRTGADTQYF | TGCAGCGTTGAGGATCGGACAGGGGCCGATACGCAGTATTTT
. | many | TRBJ2-1 | TRBV25-1 | CASRPRNNEQFF | TGTGCCAGCCGCCCAAGGAACAATGAGCAGTTCTTC
. | once | TRBJ1-5 | TRBV27 | CASSPSMGGWEVNQPQHF | TGTGCCAGCAGCCCCTCAATGGGTGGGTGGGAAGTCAATCAGCCCCAGCATTTT
TRBD1 | . | TRBJ1-6 | TRBV7-2 | CASSKQGRSPLHF | TGTGCCAGCAGCAAACAGGGGAGGTCACCCCTCCACTTT
TRBD1 | . | TRBJ1-1 | TRBV4-3 | CASSQDRQGNTEAFF | TGCGCCAGCAGCCAAGATAGACAGGGGAACACTGAAGCTTTCTTT
TRBD1 | . | TRBJ1-6 | TRBV9 | CASSGGQGAVGSPLHF | TGTGCCAGCAGCGGTGGACAGGGGGCGGTAGGTTCACCCCTCCACTTC
TRBD1 | many | TRBJ2-1 | TRBV9 | CASSRGQRMSYNEQFF | TGTGCCAGCAGCCGGGGACAGCGAATGTCCTACAATGAGCAGTTCTTC
. | . | TRBJ1-2 | TRBV19 | CASSEGRLTNYGYTF | TGTGCCAGTAGTGAGGGACGGCTTACTAACTATGGCTACACCTTC
TRBD1 | many | TRBJ1-2 | TRBV19 | CASSIPGRGVSDGYTF | TGTGCCAGTAGTATACCGGGCAGGGGGGTCTCAGATGGCTACACCTTC
. | . | TRBJ1-4 | TRBV20-1 | CSASPYSGVYEKLFF | TGCAGTGCTAGCCCCTACTCAGGAGTCTATGAAAAACTGTTTTTT
. | . | TRBJ2-7 | TRBV5-1 | CASEPGDGTSYEQYF | TGCGCCAGCGAGCCGGGGGACGGAACCTCCTACGAGCAGTACTTC
. | many | TRBJ2-3 | TRBV25-1 | CASSEFNGLRVDTQYF | TGTGCCAGCAGTGAATTCAACGGCCTAAGAGTAGATACGCAGTATTTT
. | few | TRBJ2-1 | TRBV9 | CASSAGTVGGSYNEQFF | TGTGCCAGCAGCGCAGGGACTGTGGGGGGCTCCTACAATGAGCAGTTCTTC
TRBD2 | . | TRBJ2-1 | TRBV2 | CASRYSGSSHNEQFF | TGTGCCAGCAGGTACAGCGGGAGTTCCCACAATGAGCAGTTCTTC
. | . | TRBJ2-7 | TRBV20-1 | CSARDHRTRTYEQYF | TGCAGTGCTAGAGATCACAGGACCAGAACCTACGAGCAGTACTTC
. | . | TRBJ2-7 | TRBV10-2 | CASSESRLASYEQYF | TGCGCCAGCAGTGAGTCCAGGCTAGCATCGTACGAGCAGTACTTC
. | once | TRBJ1-6 | TRBV20-1 | CSARDPRGHSPLHF | TGCAGTGCTAGAGACCCTCGGGGACATTCACCCCTCCACTTT
TRBD1 | . | TRBJ1-1 | TRBV15 | CATSREPGGSFTEAFF | TGTGCCACCAGCAGAGAACCAGGGGGCAGTTTCACTGAAGCTTTCTTT
TRBD1 | . | TRBJ1-1 | TRBV20-1 | CSARVLTGTAEAFF | TGCAGTGCTAGAGTCTTGACAGGGACCGCTGAAGCTTTCTTT
TRBD1 | many | TRBJ2-2 | TRBV2 | CASSELGQLTGELFF | TGTGCCAGCAGTGAGCTGGGACAGCTCACCGGGGAGCTGTTTTTT
TRBD2 | . | TRBJ2-1 | TRBV6-1 | CASTASGANSYNEQLF | TGTGCCAGCACGGCTAGCGGGGCTAATTCCTACAATGAGCAGCTCTTC
. | . | TRBJ2-2 | TRBV5-1 | CASTAVRAGELFF | TGCGCCAGCACCGCGGTTCGGGCCGGGGAGCTGTTTTTT
. | few | TRBJ2-3 | TRBV3-1 | CASSQEAGNTQYF | TGTGCCAGCAGCCAAGAGGCCGGGAATACGCAGTATTTT
. | many | TRBJ2-3 | TRBV29-1 | CSVARGGGFADTQYF | TGCAGCGTTGCACGTGGGGGGGGCTTCGCAGATACGCAGTATTTT
. | many | TRBJ1-1 | TRBV29-1 | CSVASGWTTEAFF | TGCAGCGTTGCCAGCGGGTGGACCACTGAAGCTTTCTTT
. | many | TRBJ2-3 | TRBV12-3/TRBV12-4 | CASSFGDTDTQYF | TGTGCCAGCAGTTTTGGAGACACGGATACGCAGTATTTT
. | . | TRBJ1-1 | TRBV7-8 | CASSTGGGTAEAFF | TGTGCCAGCAGCACGGGAGGGGGTACCGCTGAAGCTTTCTTT
. | few | TRBJ2-7 | TRBV5-8 | CASSSRRTGGGEQYF | TGTGCCAGCAGCTCGAGACGGACGGGCGGCGGCGAGCAGTACTTC
TRBD2 | . | TRBJ2-7 | TRBV15 | CATSRGTRGRAVDEQYF | TGTGCCACCAGCAGAGGGACTCGCGGGAGGGCCGTCGACGAGCAGTACTTC
TRBD2 | many | TRBJ2-1 | TRBV12-3/TRBV12-4 | CASSPSGWNEQFF | TGTGCCAGCAGTCCTAGCGGGTGGAATGAGCAGTTCTTC
TRBD2 | . | TRBJ2-7 | TRBV25-1 | CASSELAGAISYEQYF | TGTGCCAGTAGTGAACTAGCGGGAGCTATTAGTTACGAGCAGTACTTC
. | . | TRBJ1-5 | TRBV2 | CASSDRTINQPQHF | TGTGCCAGCAGTGACAGGACGATCAATCAGCCCCAGCATTTT
. | few | TRBJ1-5 | TRBV10-3 | CAIGGDQPQHF | TGTGCCATCGGGGGGGATCAGCCCCAGCATTTT
. | . | TRBJ2-7 | TRBV7-2 | CASSLAGSANEQYF | TGTGCCAGCAGCTTAGCGGGATCGGCCAACGAGCAGTACTTC
. | . | TRBJ2-7 | TRBV24-1 | CATGPSGASIHEQYF | TGTGCCACCGGGCCCTCAGGGGCTAGCATCCACGAGCAGTACTTC
TRBD2 | few | TRBJ2-1 | TRBV2 | CASRAGTSGSGEQFF | TGTGCCAGCAGAGCCGGGACTAGTGGTTCGGGTGAGCAGTTCTTC
TRBD2 | . | TRBJ2-1 | TRBV20-1 | CSARVPGGANEQFF | TGCAGTGCTAGAGTCCCGGGGGGGGCAAATGAGCAGTTCTTC
TRBD2 | once | TRBJ2-3 | TRBV3-1 | CASNVRGRERDTQYF | TGTGCCAGCAACGTCAGAGGGCGGGAGAGAGATACGCAGTATTTT
. | . | TRBJ2-7 | TRBV6-2/TRBV6-3 | CASNLHGSYEQYF | TGTGCCAGCAACCTACACGGGTCCTACGAGCAGTACTTC
. | . | TRBJ1-1 | TRBV10-3 | CAISENRKENTEAFF | TGTGCCATCAGTGAGAATCGGAAGGAGAACACTGAAGCTTTCTTT
. | . | TRBJ2-7 | TRBV7-2 | CASSLDSRNYEQHF | TGTGCCAGCAGCCTGGACAGCCGCAACTACGAGCAGCACTTC
TRBD1 | . | TRBJ1-2 | TRBV24-1 | CATSGGTAYGYTF | TGTGCCACCAGTGGAGGGACAGCCTATGGCTACACCTTC
. | . | TRBJ2-4 | TRBV2 | CASSEAGTKNIQYF | TGTGCCAGCAGTGAGGCAGGGACCAAAAACATTCAGTACTTC